These 22 T cell receptor beta chains were sequenced from one sample in a study of blood T cells in healthy people across ages. Sample-barcoded 5' priming and a J-beta primer mix drove a second PCR of roughly 6 to 12 cycles. MiXCR was run by TCRdb on the 5' RACE reads, yielding one entry per CDR3 protein. The sample has 1.5 million or so distinct CDR3 sequences; 40% to 45% are singletons. Material: blood. All receptors derive from a woman aged 18-30 years in good health.

This clonotype was picked up a small number of times. The chain joins TRBV29-1 to TRBJ2-4, with D perhaps matching TRBD2 (7 bases). Trimming took off 5 bases at V and 3 bases at J, with 26 bases between the two ends. This CDR3 spans 18 amino acids. CDR1 SQVTM and CDR2 ANQGSEA come from the germline V gene. The CDR3 spells CSVSLGGLSGLFKNIQYF. In nucleotides, the CDR3 is TGCAGCGTTTCATTGGGGGGGCTGAGCGGATTGTTCAAAAACATTCAGTACTTC. The complete variable domain, with remaining parts taken from reference TRBV29-1 and TRBJ2-4, reads SAVISQKPSRDICQRGTSLTIQCQVDSQVTMMFWYRQQPGQSLTLIATANQGSEATYESGFVIDKFPISRPNLTFSTLTVSNMSPEDSSIYLCSVSLGGLSGLFKNIQYFGAGTRLSVL.

V and J are TRBV6-5 and TRBJ2-3; 11 positions match TRBD2. The CDR3 has 16 residues. The V segment lost 2 bases and the J segment 6 bases; nucleotides outside the gene matches: 7. CDR1 MNHEY and CDR2 SVGAGI come from the germline V gene. CDR3 loop: CASSYEVASGRDTQYF. The CDR3 nucleotides read TGTGCCAGCAGTTACGAGGTGGCTAGCGGGAGGGATACGCAGTATTTT.

The chain joins TRBV10-3 to TRBJ2-1; 8 bases are shared with TRBD2. J was trimmed by 12 bases and V by 6 bases; bases with no gene match: 13. Germline V gives CDR1 ENHRY, CDR2 SYGVKD. CDR3 length: 14 amino acids. CDR3 nucleotide sequence: TGTGCCATCAGCGGAGCGGGGGTATTCGTGGGGCAGTTCTTC. This codes for CAISGAGVFVGQFF.

The V and J genes are TRBV20-1 and TRBJ1-2; no firm D call. CDR1 and CDR2 (germline): DFQATT, SNEGSKA (reference sequence). This CDR3 contains 12 residues. Trimming stripped 2 bases from V and 8 bases from J, with 12 bases between. CDR3 sequence: CSARPQSSGYTF. DNA of the CDR3: TGCAGTGCTAGACCCCAATCTTCCGGCTACACCTTC.

There are a few counts of this clonotype. The chain combines TRBV20-1 with TRBJ1-4; 7 bases agree with TRBD1. Germline CDR1 reads DFQATT; CDR2 reads SNEGSKA (reference sequence). The CDR3 is 15 amino acids. J lost 7 bases, V lost 0 bases, and 8 bases had no gene match. The CDR3 loop reads CSARDLTGIGEKLFF. CDR3 coding DNA: TGCAGTGCTAGAGATCTGACAGGGATTGGTGAAAAACTGTTTTTT.

V usage is TRBV20-1 and J usage is TRBJ2-5; 8 nucleotides agree with TRBD2. V was pared by 6 bases and J by 7 bases, with 10 bases of the junction left unmatched. This CDR3 contains 13 residues. Germline CDR1 is DFQATT and CDR2 is SNEGSKA (reference sequence). CDR3 loop: CSASLAGPVTQYF. The CDR3 DNA is TGCAGTGCGAGTTTAGCGGGGCCGGTGACCCAGTACTTC.

The chain has TRBV7-2 and TRBJ1-6, with 7 bases matching TRBD1. The ends lost 4 bases at V and 5 bases at J; junction bases unmatched: 5. The CDR3 loop spans 15 amino acids. CDR1 SGHTA and CDR2 FQGNSA come from the germline V gene. Here the CDR3 DNA reads TGTGCCAGCAGCTCCCGACAGGGTAATAATTCACCCCTCCACTTT. Its protein is CASSSRQGNNSPLHF.

In this sample, this clonotype turned up a few times. The chain has TRBV7-2 and TRBJ2-3; D uncertain. Germline V gene data show CDR1 as SGHTA and CDR2 as FQGNSA. Trimming took 4 bases from V and 2 from J, leaving 28 bases between them. The length of the CDR3 is 20 residues. CDR3 in amino acids: CASSSTQGNLQWGITDTQYF. In DNA form, the CDR3 reads TGTGCCAGCAGCTCTACACAAGGAAATCTTCAATGGGGTATCACAGATACGCAGTATTTT.

The chain combines TRBV13 with TRBJ2-1; tentatively, D is TRBD2 (6 bases). The V and J ends lost 2 bases and 6 bases respectively, with 14 bases between them. CDR1 is PRHDT and CDR2 is FYEKMQ in the germline V gene (reference sequence). The CDR3 contains 15 residues. This CDR3 reads CASSLRAGPFNEQFF. In DNA form, the CDR3 reads TGTGCCAGCAGCTTAAGAGCGGGCCCCTTCAATGAGCAGTTCTTC. The full variable domain, its missing parts supplied by reference TRBV13 and TRBJ2-1, is AAGVIQSPRHLIKEKRETATLKCYPIPRHDTVYWYQQGPGQDPQFLISFYEKMQSDKGSIPDRFSAQQFSDYHSELNMSSLELGDSALYFCASSLRAGPFNEQFFGPGTRLTVL.

The rearrangement uses TRBV29-1 and TRBJ1-2, with 9 bases that match TRBD1. This CDR3 has 12 residues. Germline CDR1 and CDR2: SQVTM and ANQGSEA. V shed 6 bases, J shed 7 bases, and the junction held 6 bases outside the gene matches. CDR3 loop: CSVGDRVPGYTF. In DNA form, the CDR3 reads TGCAGCGTCGGGGACAGGGTGCCTGGCTACACCTTC.

The table lists this clonotype with many counts. This chain joins TRBV29-1 and TRBJ1-2; no clear D. Trimming removed 4 bases at V and 3 bases at J, with 6 bases between. This CDR3 has 11 residues. Germline CDR1 reads SQVTM; CDR2 reads ANQGSEA. CDR3 sequence: CSVGGDYGYTF. The CDR3 DNA reads as TGCAGCGTTGGGGGAGACTATGGCTACACCTTC.

The rearrangement links TRBV6-1 to TRBJ2-3; 12 nucleotides match TRBD2. V shed 2 bases, J shed 4 bases, and the junction held 4 bases outside the gene matches. Germline V lookup: CDR1 MNHNS, CDR2 SASEGT. This CDR3 has 16 residues. CDR3 sequence: CASSESLAGGSDTQYF. The DNA for the CDR3 is TGTGCCAGCAGTGAATCACTAGCGGGGGGATCAGATACGCAGTATTTT.

This clonotype was seen a handful of times. The chain couples TRBV28 to TRBJ1-2, with D perhaps TRBD1 (5 bases). V lost 5 bases and J lost 2, with 18 bases in between. The length of the CDR3 is 16 residues. Germline CDR1 is MDHEN and CDR2 is SYDVKM. The CDR3 bases are TGTGCCAGCAGTAGCGAAGACAGCTGGTGGAACTATGGCTACACCTTC. Translated: CASSSEDSWWNYGYTF.

The chain uses TRBV12-3 or TRBV12-4 and TRBJ2-1; D uncertain. The J call may be mistaken, given a closer DNA end match to TRBJ2-7. The CDR3 covers 13 residues. CDR3 sequence reads: CASSLQTFNEQYF. In DNA, the CDR3 is TGTGCCAGCAGTCTACAAACCTTCAATGAGCAGTACTTC.

This clonotype was recorded a few times. The rearrangement uses TRBV29-1 and TRBJ1-4; D remains ambiguous. Germline V gives CDR1 SQVTM, CDR2 ANQGSEA. The CDR3 extends over 11 amino acids. V lost 4 bases and J lost 2, with 2 bases in between. CDR3 in amino acids: CSVVTNEKLFF. The CDR3 DNA is TGCAGCGTTGTGACTAATGAAAAACTGTTTTTT.

The rearrangement joins TRBV18 to TRBJ1-4, with 7 bases identical to TRBD1. Unmatched junction bases numbered 4, after V lost 5 bases and J lost 4 bases. Germline V lookup: CDR1 KGHSH, CDR2 LQKENI. The length of the CDR3 is 14 residues. The CDR3 DNA reads as TGTGCCAGCTCAGCGACAGGGAATAATGAAAAACTGTTTTTT. It codes for CASSATGNNEKLFF.

This sequence joins TRBV20-1 and TRBJ2-7; no clear D. Germline values: CDR1 DFQATT, CDR2 SNEGSKA (reference sequence). V was shortened by 4 bases and J by 4 bases, with 8 bases between the two germline ends. This CDR3 comprises 11 residues. This CDR3 is CSANTIYEQYF. Here the CDR3 DNA reads TGCAGTGCTAATACCATTTACGAGCAGTACTTC.

This chain links TRBV6-2 or TRBV6-3 with TRBJ1-1, with 11 bases matching TRBD1. V lost 6 bases and J lost 4; bases outside the gene matches: 7. This CDR3 is 15 amino acids long. Germline V gives CDR1 MNHEY, CDR2 SVGEGT. As DNA, the CDR3 is TGTGCCAGCAGGGGTACCGGGACAGGGGGCACTGAAGCTTTCTTT. As protein: CASRGTGTGGTEAFF.

V is TRBV20-1 and J is TRBJ1-2; D remains ambiguous. CDR1 and CDR2 from the germline V gene are DFQATT and SNEGSKA (reference sequence). V was pared by 4 bases and J by 6 bases, with 9 bases between. CDR3 length: 11 residues. This CDR3 reads CSAKDSNGYTF. The CDR3 DNA is TGCAGTGCTAAGGATAGCAATGGCTACACCTTC.

This clonotype turned up a few times. The chain links TRBV29-1 to TRBJ2-7; TRBD1 aligns across 11 bases. Germline V gene data show CDR1 as SQVTM and CDR2 as ANQGSEA. This CDR3 has 14 residues. V lost 6 bases, J lost 7 bases, and 11 bases stayed unmatched. The CDR3 here is CSVEDRGLYNEQYF. The DNA for the CDR3 is TGCAGCGTCGAGGACAGGGGGCTCTACAATGAGCAGTACTTC.

This rearrangement joins TRBV5-4 to TRBJ2-5, with D possibly matching TRBD1 (5 bases). Germline V CDR1 and CDR2: SGHNT, YYREEE (reference sequence). Trimming stripped 2 bases from V and 3 bases from J, with 8 bases between. The CDR3 is 13 residues long. The CDR3 bases are TGTGCCAGCAGCTTCGCGACAGAAGAGACCCAGTACTTC. It specifies CASSFATEETQYF.

This clonotype was seen more than once but under ten times. The chain couples TRBV7-6 to TRBJ2-7; TRBD1 might be the D (6 bases). V shed 1 base and J shed 5 bases, with 21 bases lying between them. Per germline, CDR1 SGHVS and CDR2 FNYEAQ. This CDR3 region has 17 residues. The chain's CDR3 is CASSLVGIGGGSNEQYF. CDR3 in DNA: TGTGCCAGCAGCTTAGTCGGCATTGGGGGCGGGTCAAACGAGCAGTACTTC.